The present T cell receptor (beta chain) was sequenced within a study of T cells in Graves' hyperthyroidism and ophthalmopathy. Findings and caveats of the study: Most expanded thyroid clonotypes above 0.001 also appeared in blood.

This clonotype showed up many times. The antigen is unknown. Researchers took RNA transcripts and amplified the TCR beta CDR3 regions from them. HTBI primers were the set used in a first-round RT-PCR of the TCR CDR3. TCRdb re-derived calls from the multiplex PCR reads in MiXCR, one entry per CDR3 protein. Of 150,000 to 200,000 distinct CDR3 sequences listed, 9.4% are singletons. CDR1 and CDR2 from the germline V gene are SGHAT and FQNNGV. The CDR3 runs 16 residues. The junction had 5 bases not matched to a gene; V was cut back by 3 bases and J by 3 bases. The J gene is TRBJ2-1, the V gene TRBV11-2; 10 bases match TRBD2. The sample taken for sequencing was blood. The source is a woman under 30 with Graves' hyperthyroidism that later progressed to Graves' ophthalmopathy. The CDR3 protein is CASSLILAGHYNEQFF. Written as DNA, the CDR3 is TGTGCCAGCAGCTTGATACTAGCGGGACACTACAATGAGCAGTTCTTC.